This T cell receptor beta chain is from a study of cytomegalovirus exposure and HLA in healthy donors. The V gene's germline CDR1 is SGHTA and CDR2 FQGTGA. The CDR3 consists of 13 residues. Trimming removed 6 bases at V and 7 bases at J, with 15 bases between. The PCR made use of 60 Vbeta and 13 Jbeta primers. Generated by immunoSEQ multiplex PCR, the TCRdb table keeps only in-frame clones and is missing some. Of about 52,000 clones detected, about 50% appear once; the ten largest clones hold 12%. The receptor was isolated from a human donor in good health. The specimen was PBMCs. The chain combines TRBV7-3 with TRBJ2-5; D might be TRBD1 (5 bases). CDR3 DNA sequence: TGTGCCAGCAGTTTGGACAACACCGGGACCCAGTACTTC. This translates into CASSLDNTGTQYF.